This is a list of T cell receptor beta chains from one sample in a study of blood T cell repertoires in COVID-19. Clones were read by immunoSEQ multiplex PCR, and TCRdb kept only the in-frame ones, dropping some. The repertoire has approximately 69,000 clones, 60% to 85% of them found once; the top ten carry 15% to 20%. Sequenced material: peripheral blood. The origin of the receptors is a man in his sixties with acute or convalescent COVID-19. Each CDR3 is given with its conserved first and last residue. The D gene is left open where the match is weak.

D gene	V gene	CDR3 protein
.	TRBV5-8	CASSRGSGNTIYF
.	TRBV6-6	CASSLGGLNQPQHF
TRBD2	TRBV24-1	CATSDSRGGHVEQFF
.	TRBV3-1/TRBV3-2	CASMPGPGTEAFF
TRBD1	TRBV24-1	CATSEWDRTNTGELFF
.	TRBV6-6	CASSRVTEAFF
.	TRBV6-5	CASSLGQSYEQYF
TRBD1	TRBV6-2/TRBV6-3	CASSNPGQGMLPQHF
TRBD1	TRBV7-9	CASSRGDRGSEQFF
.	TRBV7-3	CASSLSARAYEQYF
.	TRBV4-1	CASSQDLRGNQPQHF
.	TRBV4-3	CASSQEGGYNSPLHF
TRBD2	TRBV27	CASSPTGGDTGELFF
.	TRBV2	CASSPGQSYQPQHF
TRBD1	TRBV6-2/TRBV6-3	CASSYPGTGFETQYF
TRBD1	TRBV6-6	CASSAWTGGYGYTF
.	TRBV19	CASSIRVGQLNEKLFF
TRBD1	TRBV7-9	CASSLSGTGGIGELFF
TRBD1	TRBV3-1/TRBV3-2	CASSEPGQGARNTIYF
TRBD1	TRBV7-2	CASSSRDRANYGYTF
TRBD2	TRBV7-2	CASSSSSGGITDTQYF
TRBD2	TRBV5-4	CASSPAGGIHEQYF
TRBD1	TRBV20-1	CSASAPGQGSDTQYF
.	TRBV3-1/TRBV3-2	CASGQKVANSPLHF
.	TRBV15	CATSRDPGGNTIYF
TRBD1	TRBV4-2	CASSQDGLWQGANYGYTF
TRBD2	TRBV4-1	CASSQEALAGGETQYF
.	TRBV6-6	CASEQTGIVWTEAFF
.	TRBV7-7	CASSLAEGQTQYF
TRBD1	TRBV6-5	CASNAQGARVPLHF
TRBD1	TRBV11-2	CASRRAGQASYEQYF
TRBD1	TRBV5-4	CASSLAGTASYEQYF
TRBD1	TRBV7-2	CASSYGTGGNYEQYF
.	TRBV10-3	CASDNSNQPQHF
TRBD2	TRBV11-2	CASSLGAAGGIDEQYF
.	TRBV11-1	CASATWAVKTPNEQFF
.	TRBV19	CASTPAGARQPQHF
.	TRBV7-9	CASSLAGGGYTF
TRBD2	TRBV18	CASSPKSGTYSYNEQFF
TRBD1	TRBV29-1	CSVGQGNTEAFF
TRBD1	TRBV7-8	CASSQTQGAYTGELFF
TRBD1	TRBV5-6	CASSLDRGNLVDTQYF
TRBD2	TRBV19	CASSSIGLAGGTDTQYF
TRBD2	TRBV10-3	CAISERGGRDNEQFF
.	TRBV6-2/TRBV6-3	CASSYGAPSYNEQFF
.	TRBV5-1	CASSPTTSGGSTDTQYF
.	TRBV18	CASSLRQEKYEQYF
TRBD2	TRBV10-1	CASTGTSGGIDTQYF
.	TRBV3-1/TRBV3-2	CASSQEGGPKTQYF
.	TRBV5-1	CASSLAGGNTGELFF
.	TRBV6-6	CASSWALSSYNEQFF
TRBD1	TRBV18	CASSPRQGGWGRNTEAFF
.	TRBV29-1	CSVGTGSGYTF
TRBD1	TRBV5-1	CASSLGRTGDFVNEKLFF
.	TRBV30	CAWSGVGQNQPQHF
.	TRBV6-2/TRBV6-3	CASSYTQGFSQPQHF
TRBD1	TRBV6-5	CASYRDSDSYEQYF
.	TRBV9	CASSVTHTGELFF
TRBD1	TRBV9	CASSVGQGYSGNTIYF
TRBD1	TRBV5-1	CASSSRQGADSPLHF